This is a list of T cell receptor beta chains from one sample in a study of CD8+CD57+ T cells in acquired aplastic anemia. TCRdb ran MiXCR on the reads and lists one entry per CDR3 protein. The repertoire holds about 200,000 distinct CDR3 sequences, with less than 75% as singletons. Source material: sorted CD4+, CD8+, or CD8+CD57+ T cells (not recorded which) from PBMCs. These receptors all stem from a human donor with aplastic anemia. Each CDR3 is given with its conserved first and last residue. The D gene is left open where the match is weak. Clone size is not always given. Where it is, it says once, few, many or a class for expanded clones.

j_call,clone_size,v_call,d_call,cdr3_nt,cdr3_aa
TRBJ1-4,-,TRBV2,-,TGTGCCAGCATCCACTATGGACATGTAGGCGAAAAACTGTTTTTT,CASIHYGHVGEKLFF
TRBJ2-3,-,TRBV5-1,-,TGCGCCAGCAGCTTGGACCTCAAAGGTACGCAGTATTTT,CASSLDLKGTQYF
TRBJ1-2,-,TRBV2,TRBD1,TGTGCCAGCAGTCCCGGCGGCCAGGGGGGGTTTGGAGGCTACACCTTC,CASSPGGQGGFGGYTF
TRBJ1-1,-,TRBV25-1,-,TGTGCCAGCAGCGAAGGGGCTTCAATGAACACTGAAGCTTTCTTT,CASSEGASMNTEAFF
TRBJ1-1,-,TRBV29-1,-,TGCACTCGCGCTTGCACAGAGAACACTGAAGCTTTCTTT,CTRACTENTEAFF
TRBJ1-3,-,TRBV24-1,-,TGTGCCACCAGTGCCCCTTGGGAATCTGGAAACACCATATATTTT,CATSAPWESGNTIYF
TRBJ1-6,-,TRBV14,TRBD1,TGTGCCAGCAGCCAAGCGGGCAGGGGGAAGGATTCACCCCTCCACTTT,CASSQAGRGKDSPLHF
TRBJ1-2,-,TRBV24-1,TRBD1,TGTGCCACCAGTGATGCGCCTACAGGGGCTAACTATGGCTACACCTTC,CATSDAPTGANYGYTF
TRBJ2-5,-,TRBV7-9,TRBD1,TGTGCCAGCAGCTCTCAGGGGGCGACGGGAGAGACCCAGTACTTC,CASSSQGATGETQYF
TRBJ2-5,-,TRBV5-5,-,TGTGCCAGCTTTCCCGGGGCGAAAAAAGAGACCCAGTACTTC,CASFPGAKKETQYF
TRBJ2-1,-,TRBV5-6,TRBD1,TGTGCCAGCAGCTTGGGGGGGACAGGGGGCCACAATGAGCAGTTCTTC,CASSLGGTGGHNEQFF
TRBJ2-1,-,TRBV15,-,TGTGCCACCAGCAGCCAAGATAGTACTAGGTTTAATGAGCAGTTCTTC,CATSSQDSTRFNEQFF
TRBJ2-3,-,TRBV7-3,-,TGTGCCAGCAGCTTAAATCCAGGGGGCACAGATACGCAGTATTTT,CASSLNPGGTDTQYF
TRBJ1-5,-,TRBV11-3,-,TGTGCCAGCAGCTTAGGATCAGCTAATCAGCCCCAGCATTTT,CASSLGSANQPQHF
TRBJ2-7,-,TRBV5-5,TRBD2,TGCGCCAGCCGGACTAGCGGGGCTGTTTCGGACGAGCAGTACTTC,CASRTSGAVSDEQYF
TRBJ2-1,-,TRBV11-1,TRBD1,TGTGCCAGCAGCCTCCGACAGGGGGCGGAAGGGGATGAGCAGTTCTTC,CASSLRQGAEGDEQFF
TRBJ1-6,-,TRBV4-1,-,TGCGCCAGCAGCCACGGTTCACCCCTCCACTTT,CASSHGSPLHF
TRBJ1-2,-,TRBV5-6,TRBD1,TGTGCCAGCAGCTTGCGTGGACAGGGAGCCTATGGCTACACCTTC,CASSLRGQGAYGYTF
TRBJ2-1,-,TRBV10-3,-,TGTGCCATCAATGACGGGATCCAAAACAATGAGCAGTTCTTC,CAINDGIQNNEQFF
TRBJ1-5,few,TRBV9,-,TGTGCCAGCAGTCGGACGCCGGGGAGCAATCAGCCCCAGCATTTT,CASSRTPGSNQPQHF
TRBJ2-5,-,TRBV7-3,TRBD1,TGTGCCAGCAGCCCCCAGGGGGCAGAGACCCAGTACTTC,CASSPQGAETQYF
TRBJ2-3,many,TRBV2,TRBD2,TGTGCCAGCAGTGTATCAGGGACTAGCGGGGGGCGGAGCACAGATACGCAGTATTTT,CASSVSGTSGGRSTDTQYF
TRBJ1-1,many,TRBV10-3,TRBD1,TGTGCCATCAGTGAGTCAGGGACAGGGGGGGGGGACACTGAAGCTTTCTTT,CAISESGTGGGDTEAFF
TRBJ1-1,-,TRBV7-3,-,TGTGCCAGCAGCTCGGGGTCTCCGAACACTGAAGCTTTCTTT,CASSSGSPNTEAFF
TRBJ2-7,-,TRBV7-9,-,TGTGCCAGCAGCCCAAAGATTGGGCCTTACGAGCAGTACTTC,CASSPKIGPYEQYF
TRBJ1-1,-,TRBV20-1,-,TGCAGTGCTAGAGAGGGGGAGGGGATAGGGGATAACACTGAAGCTTTCTTT,CSAREGEGIGDNTEAFF
TRBJ2-5,many,TRBV25-1,TRBD2,TGTGCCAGCAGTGTAACGGGACTAGCTGTTGAGACCCAGTACTTC,CASSVTGLAVETQYF
TRBJ2-1,-,TRBV7-8,-,TGTGCCAGCAGCCCAGCGATGAATGAGCAGTTCTTC,CASSPAMNEQFF
TRBJ2-7,few,TRBV30,-,TGTGACTGGAGTTCAGACGTGTGCTCTTCCGATCTGCAGTACTTC,CDWSSDVCSSDLQYF
TRBJ2-3,-,TRBV7-8,-,TGTGCCAGCAGAAGGGGCACAGATACGCAGTATTTT,CASRRGTDTQYF
TRBJ1-4,many,TRBV27,-,TGTGCCAGCAGTTCAGGAGGGACTAATGAAAAACTGTTTTTT,CASSSGGTNEKLFF
TRBJ2-3,-,TRBV9,-,TGTGCCAGCAGCGAGGGGCTAGTTGGAGCAGATACGCAGTATTTT,CASSEGLVGADTQYF
TRBJ1-6,-,TRBV10-3,TRBD1,TGTGCCATCAGTGGGGACAGGAATAACAATTCACCCCTCCACTTT,CAISGDRNNNSPLHF
TRBJ1-3,-,TRBV9,-,TGTGCCAGCAGGGCCGGGCTCTCCGGAAACACCATATATTTT,CASRAGLSGNTIYF
TRBJ2-7,-,TRBV2,TRBD1,TGTGCCAGCGGCGGACAGGTCTGGCACGAGCAGTACTTC,CASGGQVWHEQYF
TRBJ1-6,-,TRBV11-2,TRBD1,TGTGCCAGCAGATATTCAGGTAACAGGGGAAATAATTCACCCCTCCACTTT,CASRYSGNRGNNSPLHF
TRBJ2-1,-,TRBV20-1,TRBD2,TGCAGTGCTAGAGGCCTAGCGGGGGGTTACAATGAGCAGTTCTTC,CSARGLAGGYNEQFF
TRBJ1-6,-,TRBV5-6,TRBD1,TGTGCCAGCAGCAGTATGGGACAGGGGAGTTCACCCCTCCACTTT,CASSSMGQGSSPLHF
TRBJ2-7,-,TRBV29-1,TRBD1,TGCAGCGTCGCGATCCGGACAGGGGCCTACGAGCAGTACTTC,CSVAIRTGAYEQYF
TRBJ1-2,-,TRBV24-1,-,TGTGCCACCAGTGATTTCAGGGTTGGCTACACCTTC,CATSDFRVGYTF
TRBJ2-1,few,TRBV29-1,TRBD2,TGCAGCGTTGAAGAATATAGCGGGGGGGCTAATGAGCAGTTCTTC,CSVEEYSGGANEQFF
TRBJ2-2,-,TRBV5-4,-,TGTGCCAGCACCTGGATCGGTAACACCGGGGAGCTGTTTTTT,CASTWIGNTGELFF
TRBJ2-5,few,TRBV7-2,-,TGTGCCAGCAGCCAAAACAGGGACATATACGAGACCCAGTACTTC,CASSQNRDIYETQYF
TRBJ2-1,-,TRBV7-2,TRBD2,TGCGCCAGCAGCCCCCAACTAGCGGGACAGAATGAGCAGTTCTTC,CASSPQLAGQNEQFF
TRBJ2-2,-,TRBV2,TRBD1,TGTGCCAGCAGTATCCTGGACAGGGGAGGAACCGGGGAGCTGTTTTTT,CASSILDRGGTGELFF
TRBJ2-1,-,TRBV15,-,TGTGCCACCAGCAGAGTGAAGCAGGGCAATGAGCAGTTCTTC,CATSRVKQGNEQFF
TRBJ2-2,-,TRBV5-1,-,TGCGCCAGCAGCTTGGCTAGGACAGTAAACACCGGGGAGCTGTTTTTT,CASSLARTVNTGELFF
TRBJ2-3,few,TRBV10-3,-,TGTGCCATCAGTGAATTGATCAGGGCAAACGGTGATACGCAGTATTTT,CAISELIRANGDTQYF
TRBJ1-5,-,TRBV2,-,TGTGCCAGCGGGGGAAACAATCAGCCCCAGCATTTT,CASGGNNQPQHF
TRBJ2-7,-,TRBV5-1,-,TGCGCCAGCAGTTTCACCGGGACCTCGATGTACGAGCAGTACTTC,CASSFTGTSMYEQYF
TRBJ2-1,few,TRBV2,-,TGTGCCAGCAGTGACCACAGGGGAGGGAACAATGAGCAGTTCTTC,CASSDHRGGNNEQFF
TRBJ2-3,-,TRBV15,-,TGTGCCACCAGCAGAGATGCGGGCACAGATACGCAGTATTTT,CATSRDAGTDTQYF
TRBJ2-1,-,TRBV7-2,-,TGTGCCAGCAGCCGGCGGGGAGGTAACAATGAGCAGTTCTTC,CASSRRGGNNEQFF
TRBJ1-2,-,TRBV19,-,TGTGCCAGTAGTATGTTAGGGGTGGAGGGCTACACCTTC,CASSMLGVEGYTF